This is a list of T cell receptor beta chains from one sample in a study of cytomegalovirus exposure and HLA in healthy donors. Method: immunoSEQ multiplex PCR; TCRdb's copy keeps in-frame clones and lacks some. The sample carries 70,000 or so clones, roughly 88% recorded once. Source material: PBMCs. The source is a woman aged 25 to 39 in good health and CMV-seronegative. Each CDR3 is given with its conserved first and last residue. The D gene is left open where the match is weak. Clone size appears in some rows only: once, few, many, or a class for an expanded clone.

J	length	D	V	size	DNA	CDR3
TRBJ2-5	14	TRBD2	TRBV11-2	NA	TGTGCCAGCAGCCACGGGACTAGGCGGGAGACCCAGTACTTC	CASSHGTRRETQYF
TRBJ2-1	16	TRBD2	TRBV27	few	TGTGCCAGCAGTTTATCGGCTAGCGGGGGTAACAATGAGCAGTTCTTC	CASSLSASGGNNEQFF
TRBJ1-2	13	NA	TRBV19	NA	TGTGCCAGCAGGCCCTCCCGGGGTTATGGCTACACCTTC	CASRPSRGYGYTF
TRBJ1-6	14	NA	TRBV7-8	once	TGTGCCAGCAGCGTTGACAGATATAATTCACCCCTCCACTTT	CASSVDRYNSPLHF
TRBJ1-2	13	NA	TRBV5-1	NA	TGCGCCAGCAGCTTGGGCCAGGGTGGCGGCTACACCTTC	CASSLGQGGGYTF
TRBJ2-7	16	NA	TRBV7-8	NA	TGTGCCAGCAGCTTTGGTATAAGGGGATGGGCCGACGAGCAGTACTTC	CASSFGIRGWADEQYF
TRBJ2-7	12	TRBD2	TRBV19	NA	TGTGCCTCTTCGAGCGGGAGTGGCGAGCAGTACTTC	CASSSGSGEQYF
TRBJ2-1	13	TRBD2	TRBV29-1	NA	TGCAGCGTTGGAACTAGCGGGAACAATGAGCAGTTCTTC	CSVGTSGNNEQFF
TRBJ1-2	16	TRBD1	TRBV29-1	few	TGCAGCGTGGTCCCGGGACAGGGTTTCGGAAACTATGGCTACACCTTC	CSVVPGQGFGNYGYTF
TRBJ2-7	14	TRBD1	TRBV6-4	NA	TGTGCCAGCAGTGACGGGGGACAGTTCAACGAGCAGTACTTC	CASSDGGQFNEQYF
TRBJ2-1	16	NA	TRBV9	NA	TGTGCCAGCAGCGCGTGGGCACGGGGGGCCGGGGATGAGCAGTTCTTC	CASSAWARGAGDEQFF
TRBJ1-5	15	NA	TRBV5-1	NA	TGCGCCAGCAGCTTGCAGGGAGGAGGCAATCAGCCCCAGCATTTT	CASSLQGGGNQPQHF
TRBJ1-4	13	NA	TRBV27	NA	TGTGCCAGCAGTAGACAGGTTAATGAAAAACTGTTTTTT	CASSRQVNEKLFF
TRBJ2-5	14	NA	TRBV7-9	once	TGTGCCAGCAGCTTAGACACCCGGAGAGAGACCCAGTACTTC	CASSLDTRRETQYF
TRBJ2-4	16	NA	TRBV19	once	TGTGCCAGTAGTATAGGACACGACCTAGCCAAAAACATTCAGTACTTC	CASSIGHDLAKNIQYF
TRBJ2-1	16	TRBD2	TRBV7-6	few	TGTGCCAGCAGCTTAGTTGCTAGCGGGGGGGACAATGAGCAGTTCTTC	CASSLVASGGDNEQFF
TRBJ2-1	14	NA	TRBV18	NA	TGTGCCAGCTCAACGAGCGGTAACTACAATGAGCAGTTCTTC	CASSTSGNYNEQFF
TRBJ2-2	17	TRBD1	TRBV18	NA	TGTGCCAGCTCACCGGCTCCCGGGACAGCGAACACCGGGGAGCTGTTTTTT	CASSPAPGTANTGELFF
TRBJ2-1	13	NA	TRBV5-4	NA	TGTGCCAGCAGCCCCGGGAGATACAATGAGCAGTTCTTC	CASSPGRYNEQFF
TRBJ2-2	16	TRBD2	TRBV7-2	NA	TGTGCCAGCAGCTCCCCTAGCGGGAGGGTTCGAGGGGAGCTGTTTTTT	CASSSPSGRVRGELFF
TRBJ2-1	16	TRBD2	TRBV4-1	few	TGCGCCAGCAGCCAAGCCCGGACTAGCGGATACAATGAGCAGTTCTTC	CASSQARTSGYNEQFF
TRBJ2-7	15	TRBD2	TRBV27	NA	TGTGCCAGCAGCGTTACTAGCGACCACTCCTACGAGCAGTACTTC	CASSVTSDHSYEQYF
TRBJ2-7	14	TRBD2	TRBV30	NA	TGTGCCTCCACGCCCGCGGGAGGCGTATTCGAGCAGTACTTC	CASTPAGGVFEQYF
TRBJ2-7	17	NA	TRBV7-2	NA	TGTGCCAGCAGCTTAGCAGTTACAGGGGGGGTCTCCTACGAGCAGTACTTC	CASSLAVTGGVSYEQYF
TRBJ1-1	15	NA	TRBV27	NA	TGTGCCAGCAGTTCCCCACTGACAGGTCCCACTGAAGCTTTCTTT	CASSSPLTGPTEAFF
TRBJ2-5	14	TRBD1	TRBV27	NA	TGTGCCAGCAGTTTTTCAGGGGGCCAAGAGACCCAGTACTTC	CASSFSGGQETQYF